Included here is one TCR beta chain sequence, with context. This CDR3 contains 15 residues. With 0 bases removed from V and 3 bases from J, the gap between germline ends came to 9 bases. Looked up from germline, CDR1 is MNHEY and CDR2 is SVGEGT. The data were taken from a study of blood T cell repertoires in COVID-19. Study-level information: Specimens from acute and convalescent COVID-19 originated in the United States, Italy and Spain. From T cells, B-cell-depleted T cells, or PBMCs came the material, which was cDNA or gDNA.

How the authors handled the data: Reference gene primer amplification in the assay estimated nucleated cell counts. The method was immunoSEQ multiplex PCR; TCRdb's version includes in-frame clones alone and lacks a portion of them. From that table come the V and J calls and clone size; the DNA was used to work out D and trimming. This repertoire shows more than 250,000 clones, around 87% found once; its top ten account for 1%. This receptor was obtained from a man between 45 and 60 years old with active or convalescent COVID-19. What was sequenced was peripheral blood. The chain couples TRBV6-2 or TRBV6-3 to TRBJ1-5; no firm D call. CDR3 bases: TGTGCCAGCAGTTACTCATCGAGTTACAATCAGCCCCAGCATTTT. Protein: CASSYSSSYNQPQHF.